This TCR beta chain came from a study of blood T cell repertoires in COVID-19. Study-level background: The United States, Italy and Spain were the sources of the acute and convalescent COVID-19 samples. T cells, B-cell-depleted T cells, or PBMCs supplied cDNA or gDNA.

Germline-derived CDR1 and CDR2 are SGHDT and YYEEEE. The junction had 10 bases not matched to a gene; V was cut back by 4 bases and J by 3 bases. The CDR3 is made up of 16 amino acids. Generated by immunoSEQ multiplex PCR, the TCRdb table keeps only in-frame clones and is missing some. The sample holds 150,000 to 200,000 clones, around four fifths seen once. Material: peripheral blood. The receptor was derived from a woman aged 70-85 years with COVID-19, enrolled during active disease. The rearrangement joins TRBV5-6 to TRBJ2-7; 10 nucleotides agree with TRBD2. CDR3 region: CASSPGGLAGDYEQYF. The CDR3 DNA is TGTGCCAGCAGCCCGGGGGGGCTAGCGGGAGACTACGAGCAGTACTTC.